Given below is one T cell receptor (beta chain) in context. Its antigen is as yet unknown. In the same sample, other DNA sequences code for this CDR3. This sample stems from a study of shared clonotypes between healthy human individuals. Across the whole study: Donor composition was a couple of women and three men, aged 18 to 49.

The assay was immunoSEQ multiplex PCR, and TCRdb's table has in-frame clones only and misses some. The sample gives 2,500,000 or so clones, 90% to 95% of which show up once; more than 0.12% is in the top ten. Study-level points and caveats: There were few donors, and this limited the genetic and exposure-history diversity represented.

This sequence was found in a man aged 18 to 35 in good health. Sequencing was done on a sample of naive CD4+ T cells sorted from blood. Subset defined: CD45RA+ positively selected.

CDR3 loop: CAWSRQGGQPQHF. CDR3 nucleotides: TGTGCCTGGAGTAGACAGGGTGGTCAGCCCCAGCATTTT. The rearrangement uses TRBV30 and TRBJ1-5, with 7 bases aligning to TRBD1. The CDR3 runs 13 residues. V dropped 2 bases and J dropped 6; count of bases not matched to a gene: 4. CDR1 and CDR2 from the germline V gene are GTSNPN and SVGIG (reference sequence).